These 29 T cell receptor beta chains were all obtained from the same sample, sequenced in a study of T cells in localized non-small cell lung cancer. Repertoires were generated with immunoSEQ multiplex PCR, while TCRdb's copy carries only in-frame clones and drops some. Of approximately 88,000 clones in the sample, approximately 91% were seen once. The source was PBMCs, collected before any cancer treatment. The source of these receptors is a woman aged 40 to 75 with stage II squamous cell lung carcinoma.

The chain carries TRBV5-4 and TRBJ2-3; no definite D call. Germline V gene sequence: CDR1 SGHNT, CDR2 YYREEE (reference sequence). The CDR3 sequence is 14 residues long. Trimming left V 1 base short and J 4 bases short, with 10 bases between. The CDR3 coding sequence is TGTGCCAGCAGCTTGAGGGTAGCAGCAGATACGCAGTATTTT. This gives the protein CASSLRVAADTQYF.

The chain links TRBV30 to TRBJ2-5; TRBD1 or TRBD2 may be the D gene (5 bases each). CDR3 size: 13 residues. Per the germline V gene, CDR1 is GTSNPN and CDR2 is SVGIG (reference sequence). Trimming left V 3 bases short and J 4 bases short, with 12 bases between. The chain's CDR3 is CAWRGEIGETQYF. CDR3 nucleotide sequence: TGTGCCTGGAGGGGGGAGATAGGAGAGACCCAGTACTTC. Based on the CDR3 plus reference TRBV30 and TRBJ2-5, the full variable domain is SQTIHQWPATLVQPVGSPLSLECTVEGTSNPNLYWYRQAAGRGLQLLFYSVGIGQISSEVPQNLSASRPQDRQFILSSKKLLLSDSGFYLCAWRGEIGETQYFGPGTRLLVL.

The rearrangement uses TRBV28 and TRBJ2-3; D unresolved. The V end lost 4 bases, the J end lost 4 bases, and 9 bases lay between the germline ends. The germline V gene encodes CDR1 MDHEN and CDR2 SYDVKM. There are 13 residues in the CDR3. The CDR3: CASSSRPSDTQYF. CDR3 nucleotides: TGTGCCAGCAGTTCCCGGCCCTCAGATACGCAGTATTTT.

The CDR3 DNA reads as TGTGCCAGCAGTGAACTGGTATCTAGCACAGATACGCAGTATTTT. This gives the protein CASSELVSSTDTQYF. The chain carries TRBV2 and TRBJ2-3; the D is unclear. Trimming shortened V by 2 bases and J by 0 bases, and 9 bases separated the two germline ends. Per germline, CDR1 SNHLY and CDR2 FYNNEI. The CDR3 contains 15 residues. The whole variable domain, remainder taken from reference TRBV2 and TRBJ2-3, is EPEVTQTPSHQVTQMGQEVILRCVPISNHLYFYWYRQILGQKVEFLVSFYNNEISEKSEIFDDQFSVERPDGSNFTLKIRSTKLEDSAMYFCASSELVSSTDTQYFGPGTRLTVL.

V is TRBV27 and J is TRBJ1-4, with 7 bases lining up with TRBD1. The CDR3 runs to 13 residues. The germline CDR1 and CDR2 sequences are MNHEY and SMNVEV (reference sequence). V was clipped by 7 bases and J by 10 bases; unmatched bases: 9. Written as DNA, the CDR3 is TGTGCCAGCAAAAATACAGGGGTGGGAAAACTGTTTTTT. Translated, it gives CASKNTGVGKLFF. Based on the CDR3 plus reference TRBV27 and TRBJ1-4, the full variable domain is EAQVTQNPRYLITVTGKKLTVTCSQNMNHEYMSWYRQDPGLGLRQIYYSMNVEVTDKGDVPEGYKVSRKEKRNFPLILESPSPNQTSLYFCASKNTGVGKLFFGSGTQLSVL.

J is TRBJ2-7 and V is TRBV10-1, with TRBD1 matching over 7 bases. Germline values: CDR1 WNHNN, CDR2 SYGVQD (reference sequence). The CDR3 has 14 residues. J was trimmed by 4 bases and V by 6 bases; bases with no gene match: 9. CDR3 in amino acids: CASSRQGEGYEQYF. The CDR3 DNA sequence: TGCGCCAGCAGCCGACAGGGTGAGGGATACGAGCAGTACTTC.

The J gene is TRBJ2-3, the V gene TRBV5-6; D is uncertain. Trimming stripped 0 bases from V and 0 bases from J, with 8 bases between. Germline-derived CDR1 and CDR2 are SGHDT and YYEEEE. This CDR3 is 15 amino acids long. In DNA form, the CDR3 reads TGTGCCAGCAGCTTGGTCACAGCCAGCACAGATACGCAGTATTTT. Translated, it gives CASSLVTASTDTQYF.

The chain couples TRBV11-1 to TRBJ1-2; D ambiguous. Germline V lookup: CDR1 SGHAT, CDR2 FQDESV (reference sequence). V lost 2 bases, J lost 8 bases, and 9 bases lay in between. The CDR3 sequence is 12 residues long. CDR3 in amino acids: CASSLSTRGYTF. The CDR3 coding sequence is TGTGCCAGCAGCTTATCGACCCGCGGCTACACCTTC.

The chain couples TRBV19 to TRBJ2-6, with D possibly being TRBD2 (5 bases). The CDR3 extends over 15 amino acids. Trimming cost V 7 bases and J 2 bases, with 12 bases left between them. Per the germline V gene, CDR1 is LNHDA and CDR2 is SQIVND (reference sequence). The CDR3 sequence is CASTLSGTGANVLTF. The CDR3 DNA reads as TGTGCCAGTACCCTATCGGGAACTGGGGCCAACGTCCTGACTTTC.

The V gene is TRBV6-1, the J gene TRBJ2-6; D not resolved. Trimming took off 8 bases at V and 0 bases at J, with 11 bases between the two ends. The CDR3 sequence is 15 residues long. Germline V lookup: CDR1 MNHNS, CDR2 SASEGT. CDR3 sequence reads: CASGGYGSGANVLTF. The DNA for the CDR3 is TGTGCCAGCGGCGGATACGGCTCTGGGGCCAACGTCCTGACTTTC.

The chain employs TRBV5-4 and TRBJ1-1; D is possibly TRBD1 (6 bases). Germline assignment: CDR1 SGHNT and CDR2 YYREEE (reference sequence). V was trimmed by 1 base and J by 5 bases, leaving 15 bases between them. There are 15 residues in the CDR3. The CDR3 reads CASSLSGGARTEAFF. Written as DNA, the CDR3 is TGTGCCAGCAGCTTGAGTGGGGGGGCGCGTACTGAAGCTTTCTTT.

The chain uses TRBV6-1 and TRBJ2-7; unclear D gene. Trimming cost V 5 bases and J 0 bases, with 11 bases left between them. Germline CDR1 MNHNS, CDR2 SASEGT. The CDR3 extends over 14 amino acids. CDR3 DNA sequence: TGTGCCAGCAGTCCCTTTGTAAGCTCCTACGAGCAGTACTTC. Its translation is CASSPFVSSYEQYF.

The chain uses TRBV5-1 and TRBJ2-1; 9 bases are a match to TRBD1. CDR1 and CDR2 (germline): SGHRS, YFSETQ. The CDR3 is 14 residues long. V was clipped by 6 bases and J by 4 bases; unmatched bases: 5. The CDR3, as DNA: TGCGCCAGCACGGACAGGGGAATTTACAATGAGCAGTTCTTC. This codes for CASTDRGIYNEQFF. The full variable domain, rest sourced from reference TRBV5-1 and TRBJ2-1, is KAGVTQTPRYLIKTRGQQVTLSCSPISGHRSVSWYQQTPGQGLQFLFEYFSETQRNKGNFPGRFSGRQFSNSRSEMNVSTLELGDSALYLCASTDRGIYNEQFFGPGTRLTVL.

V usage is TRBV25-1 and J usage is TRBJ2-1; TRBD2 aligns across 7 bases. CDR1 is MGHDK, CDR2 SYGVNS, per germline. Germline trimming cut 0 bases from V and 4 bases from J; bases unmatched to any gene: 3. The CDR3 is 15 amino acids. DNA of the CDR3: TGTGCCAGCAGTGAATATAAGGGAGGGTACAATGAGCAGTTCTTC. It codes for CASSEYKGGYNEQFF.

This rearrangement joins TRBV29-1 to TRBJ2-1; D is uncertain. The CDR3 loop spans 13 amino acids. V was shortened by 8 bases and J by 7 bases, with 18 bases between the two germline ends. CDR1 is SQVTM, CDR2 ANQGSEA, per germline. The CDR3 protein is CSTTELIGNEQFF. In nucleotides, the CDR3 is TGCAGCACCACGGAGCTAATTGGAAATGAGCAGTTCTTC.

This clone was observed once. This chain connects TRBV6-5 to TRBJ1-4; weak D call: TRBD1 (5 bases). V was clipped by 2 bases and J by 3 bases, with 7 bases between them. There are 14 residues in the CDR3. In germline, CDR1 is MNHEY, CDR2 SVGAGI. The CDR3, as DNA: TGTGCCAGCAGTTACAGACAGCCTAATGAAAAACTGTTTTTT. Translating it yields CASSYRQPNEKLFF.

This sequence joins TRBV6-1 and TRBJ1-4, with no clear D. Trimming left V 8 bases short and J 7 bases short, with 11 bases between. This CDR3 contains 12 residues. The germline V gene has CDR1 MNHNS and CDR2 SASEGT. DNA of the CDR3: TGTGCCAGCCGGCAGATTACTGAAAAACTGTTTTTT. The encoded protein is CASRQITEKLFF.

The V call is TRBV7-9, the J call TRBJ1-2, with 8 positions matching TRBD1. V shed 6 bases and J 2 bases; nucleotides not matched to a gene: 14. This CDR3 spans 17 amino acids. The germline gives CDR1 SEHNR, CDR2 FQNEAQ (reference sequence). The CDR3 coding sequence is TGTGCCAGCAGTTTCACAGGGGGTCGCGGTTCAAACTATGGCTACACCTTC. Amino acids: CASSFTGGRGSNYGYTF.

The chain uses TRBV10-1 and TRBJ1-2; D is uncertain. Germline lookup yields CDR1 WNHNN and CDR2 SYGVQD (reference sequence). Trimming pared 3 bases from V and 5 bases from J, leaving 10 bases between. CDR3 length equals 13 residues. The CDR3 region has the DNA TGCGCCAGCAGTGAAGCTGCCGGATATGGCTACACCTTC. Protein sequence: CASSEAAGYGYTF.

This clone was seen just once. This sequence joins TRBV10-3 and TRBJ2-7; D call uncertain. The ends were cut back, 3 bases at V and 5 bases at J, with 11 bases in the middle. CDR1 ENHRY and CDR2 SYGVKD come from the germline V gene. CDR3 size: 13 residues. CDR3 in DNA: TGTGCCATCAGTGACCCTTTGGTACACGAGCAGTACTTC. This gives the protein CAISDPLVHEQYF.

The chain has TRBV5-5 and TRBJ1-1, with D perhaps TRBD1 (6 bases). Per germline, CDR1 SGHKS and CDR2 YYEKEE (reference sequence). This CDR3 has 12 residues. V lost 0 bases and J 11 bases, leaving 11 bases between the germline ends. The CDR3 nucleotides are TGTGCCAGCAGCTTGGGCTCAGGGGCCGCTTTCTTT. Translated, it gives CASSLGSGAAFF.

The rearrangement joins TRBV5-1 to TRBJ2-3; 9 nucleotides match TRBD1. This CDR3 is built from 16 residues. Per the germline V gene, CDR1 is SGHRS and CDR2 is YFSETQ. The trim removed 0 bases at V and 8 bases at J, leaving 10 bases unmatched. DNA for the CDR3: TGCGCCAGCAGCTTGGAGGGGACAGGGCTGAGTAGTACGCAGTATTTT. Its translation: CASSLEGTGLSSTQYF.

The V gene is TRBV6-1, the J gene TRBJ2-2; D call uncertain. This CDR3 region has 15 residues. The germline V and J ends were trimmed by 4 bases and 7 bases, with 16 bases remaining between them. Germline-derived CDR1 and CDR2 are MNHNS and SASEGT. The CDR3 reads CASSGRPLRSGELFF. CDR3 DNA sequence: TGTGCCAGCAGTGGTCGCCCGCTGAGGAGCGGGGAGCTGTTTTTT.

The rearrangement joins TRBV4-1 to TRBJ2-1; perhaps TRBD2 as D (6 bases). There are 15 residues in the CDR3. The ends were cut back, 5 bases at V and 0 bases at J, with 11 bases in the middle. The germline gives CDR1 MGHRA, CDR2 YSYEKL. The CDR3 region is CASSKVRDSYNEQFF. In nucleotides, the CDR3 is TGCGCCAGCAGCAAAGTGCGGGACTCCTACAATGAGCAGTTCTTC.

The rearrangement uses TRBV30 and TRBJ2-2; D not resolved. The CDR3 consists of 12 residues. Trimming removed 2 bases at V and 3 bases at J, with 4 bases between. The germline V gene has CDR1 GTSNPN and CDR2 SVGIG (reference sequence). In nucleotides, the CDR3 is TGTGCCTGGAGTTGGGACACCGGGGAGCTGTTTTTT. Its protein is CAWSWDTGELFF. Together with reference TRBV30 and TRBJ2-2, the CDR3 gives the full variable domain: SQTIHQWPATLVQPVGSPLSLECTVEGTSNPNLYWYRQAAGRGLQLLFYSVGIGQISSEVPQNLSASRPQDRQFILSSKKLLLSDSGFYLCAWSWDTGELFFGEGSRLTVL.

This sequence joins TRBV10-3 and TRBJ1-1, with D hard to call. CDR1 ENHRY and CDR2 SYGVKD come from the germline V gene. Trimming left V 3 bases short and J 6 bases short, with 8 bases between. CDR3 length: 12 amino acids. This CDR3 is CAISDFLSEAFF. In nucleotides, the CDR3 is TGTGCCATCAGTGACTTCCTATCTGAAGCTTTCTTT.

The CDR3, as DNA: TGTGCCTGGAGCTTCGGGAGGCTGAATCAGCCCCAGCATTTT. This gives the protein CAWSFGRLNQPQHF. V usage is TRBV30 and J usage is TRBJ1-5, with D unresolved. V lost 3 bases and J lost 4, with 13 bases in between. The germline CDR1 and CDR2 sequences are GTSNPN and SVGIG (reference sequence). The CDR3 runs 14 residues.

As concerns this clone: At one end the junction does not follow the germline gene, possibly because of a read error. V usage is TRBV7-7 and J usage is TRBJ1-4, with a tentative D call TRBD1 (6 bases). Germline V lookup: CDR1 SSHAT, CDR2 FNYEAQ (reference sequence). CDR3 length: 15 amino acids. The CDR3, as DNA: TGTGCTAGCAGCTTAGTATTATCCGACAGGGAAAAACTGTTTTTT. Residues: CASSLVLSDREKLFF.

The chain recombines TRBV7-9 with TRBJ1-2; perhaps TRBD1 as D (5 bases). CDR3 length: 13 amino acids. Deletions cut 5 bases from V and 4 bases from J, with 11 bases between. Germline V gene sequence: CDR1 SEHNR, CDR2 FQNEAQ (reference sequence). CDR3 nucleotides: TGTGCCAGCAGCCGCCAGGGTGGCTATGGCTACACCTTC. It translates to CASSRQGGYGYTF.